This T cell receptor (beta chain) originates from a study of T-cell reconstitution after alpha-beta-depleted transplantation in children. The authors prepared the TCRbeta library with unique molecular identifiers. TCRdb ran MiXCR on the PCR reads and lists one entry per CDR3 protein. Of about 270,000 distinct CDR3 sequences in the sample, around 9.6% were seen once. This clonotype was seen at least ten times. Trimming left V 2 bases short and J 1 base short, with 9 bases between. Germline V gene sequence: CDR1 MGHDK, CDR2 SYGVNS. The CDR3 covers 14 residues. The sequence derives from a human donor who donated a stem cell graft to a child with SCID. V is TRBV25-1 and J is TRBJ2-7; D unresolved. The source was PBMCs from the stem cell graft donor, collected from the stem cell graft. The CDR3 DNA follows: TGTGCCAGCAGTGAAGTAGGCAATTCCTACGAGCAGTACTTC. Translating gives CASSEVGNSYEQYF.